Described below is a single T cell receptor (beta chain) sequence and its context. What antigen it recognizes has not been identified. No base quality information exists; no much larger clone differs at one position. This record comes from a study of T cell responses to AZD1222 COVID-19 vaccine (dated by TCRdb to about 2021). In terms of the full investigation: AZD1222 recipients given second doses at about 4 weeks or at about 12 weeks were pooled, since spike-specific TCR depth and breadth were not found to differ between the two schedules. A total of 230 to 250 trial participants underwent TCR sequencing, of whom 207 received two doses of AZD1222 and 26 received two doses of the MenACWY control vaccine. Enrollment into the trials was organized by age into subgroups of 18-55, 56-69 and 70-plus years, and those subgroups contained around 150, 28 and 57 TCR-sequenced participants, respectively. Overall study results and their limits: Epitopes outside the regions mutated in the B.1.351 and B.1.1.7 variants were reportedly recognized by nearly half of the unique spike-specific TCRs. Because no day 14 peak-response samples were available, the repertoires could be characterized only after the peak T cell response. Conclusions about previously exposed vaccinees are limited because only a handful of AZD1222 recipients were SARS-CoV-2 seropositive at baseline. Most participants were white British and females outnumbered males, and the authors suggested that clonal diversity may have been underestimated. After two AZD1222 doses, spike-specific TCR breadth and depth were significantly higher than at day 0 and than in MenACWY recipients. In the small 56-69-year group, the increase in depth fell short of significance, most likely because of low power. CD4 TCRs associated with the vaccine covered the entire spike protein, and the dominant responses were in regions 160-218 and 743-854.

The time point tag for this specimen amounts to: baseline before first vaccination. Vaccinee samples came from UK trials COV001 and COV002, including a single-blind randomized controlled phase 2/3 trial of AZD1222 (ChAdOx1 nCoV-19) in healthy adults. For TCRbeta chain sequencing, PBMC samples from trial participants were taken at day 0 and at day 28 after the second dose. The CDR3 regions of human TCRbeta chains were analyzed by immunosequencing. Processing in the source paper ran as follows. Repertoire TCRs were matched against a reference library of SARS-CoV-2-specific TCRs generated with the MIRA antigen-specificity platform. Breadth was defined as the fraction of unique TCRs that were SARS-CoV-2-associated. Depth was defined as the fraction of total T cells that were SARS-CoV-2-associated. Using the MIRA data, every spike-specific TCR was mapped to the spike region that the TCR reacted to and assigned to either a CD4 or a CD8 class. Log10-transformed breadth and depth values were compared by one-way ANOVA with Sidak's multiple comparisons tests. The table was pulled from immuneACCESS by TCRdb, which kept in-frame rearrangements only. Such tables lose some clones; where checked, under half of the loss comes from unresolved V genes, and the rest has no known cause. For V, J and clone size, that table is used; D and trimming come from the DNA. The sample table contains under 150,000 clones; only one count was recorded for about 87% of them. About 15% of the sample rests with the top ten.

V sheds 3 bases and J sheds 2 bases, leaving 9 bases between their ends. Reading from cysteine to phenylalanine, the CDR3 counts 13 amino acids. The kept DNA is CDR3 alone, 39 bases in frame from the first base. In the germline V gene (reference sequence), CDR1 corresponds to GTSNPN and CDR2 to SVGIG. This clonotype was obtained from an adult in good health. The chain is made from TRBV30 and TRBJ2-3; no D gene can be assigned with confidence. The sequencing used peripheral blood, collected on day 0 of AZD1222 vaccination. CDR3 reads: CAWRVPSTDTQYF. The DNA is TGTGCCTGGAGAGTTCCCTCCACAGATACGCAGTATTTT.